This T cell receptor beta chain is from a study of identical twins. Trimming pared 5 bases from V and 9 bases from J, leaving 8 bases between. This CDR3 comprises 11 residues. From germline, CDR1 is SGHAT and CDR2 FQNNGV. TCRdb reprocessed the 5' RACE reads via MiXCR and lists one record per CDR3 protein. The sample has under 500,000 distinct CDR3 sequences, 13% to 15% seen once. These same data were also listed under a study on yellow fever vaccine responses in identical twins.

This receptor was taken from a woman aged 18-35 years in good health. This chain uses TRBV11-2 with TRBJ2-1, with no clear D. The specimen sequenced was CD4+ T cells sorted from blood. The CDR3 spells CASSAGAEQFF. Written as DNA, the CDR3 is TGTGCCAGCAGCGCCGGAGCTGAGCAGTTCTTC.